The clone carrying this T cell receptor (beta chain) was seen only a few times. Antigen unknown. This sample is part of a study of response to subunit inactivated influenza vaccine. TCRdb reprocessed the RT-PCR reads via MiXCR and lists one record per CDR3 protein. This sample has around 320,000 distinct CDR3 sequences, with around 20% found just once. The CDR3 spans 16 residues. Per germline, CDR1 SEHNR and CDR2 FQNEAQ (reference sequence). V was clipped by 1 base and J by 5 bases; unmatched bases: 10. General observations from the study: It was suggested by the authors that few new T cells are recruited by each seasonal influenza vaccination.

This rearrangement joins TRBV7-9 to TRBJ1-1; TRBD1 aligns across 7 bases. This TCR came from a man between 45 and 75 years old who received an inactivated influenza vaccine. The specimen comprised PBMCs from blood, sampled 21 months after vaccination. The CDR3 DNA follows: TGTGCCAGCAGCTTAGGAGAGGGGGCCCTGTGGACTGAAGCTTTCTTT. Translated, it gives CASSLGEGALWTEAFF.